These 29 T cell receptor beta chains share one sample of origin, sequenced in a study of T-cell memory formation after mild COVID-19. From the 5' RACE reads, TCRdb called clonotypes with MiXCR, one entry per CDR3 protein. The sample gives some 88,000 distinct CDR3 sequences, about 23% of which show up once; under 45% is in the top ten. The specimen sequenced was PBMCs or a T cell subset sorted from them (not recorded which). The receptors derive from a man in his late teens or twenties who had mild COVID-19 (a few samples of this study predate the infection). Cell type and time point are not known.

Many counts were recorded for this clonotype. The chain couples TRBV20-1 to TRBJ2-5; 15 nucleotides line up with TRBD2. Trimming removed 2 bases from V and 5 bases from J; junction bases left unmatched: 12. CDR1 is DFQATT, CDR2 SNEGSKA, per germline (reference sequence). The CDR3 totals 18 residues. CDR3 region: CSARLPGLAGGPEETQYF. CDR3 in DNA: TGCAGTGCTAGACTTCCCGGACTAGCGGGGGGGCCGGAGGAGACCCAGTACTTC.

The J gene is TRBJ2-7, the V gene TRBV12-3 or TRBV12-4; D tentatively reads TRBD1 or TRBD2 (5 bases each). V was pared by 5 bases and J by 4 bases, with 9 bases between. The CDR3 spans 12 residues. The CDR3 DNA reads as TGTGCCAGCAGTGGGGACGGGTACGAGCAGTACTTC. Translation gives CASSGDGYEQYF.

The V and J genes are TRBV4-3 and TRBJ2-7; the match to TRBD1 covers 8 bases. The germline gives CDR1 LGHNA, CDR2 YSLEER. V was pared by 0 bases and J by 4 bases, with 8 bases of the junction left unmatched. This CDR3 region has 16 residues. CDR3 loop: CASSQDPGQGSYEQYF. CDR3 bases: TGCGCCAGCAGCCAAGATCCTGGACAGGGCTCTTACGAGCAGTACTTC.

This clonotype has a handful of counts. The chain couples TRBV7-9 to TRBJ2-1, with a possible D match to TRBD1 (5 bases). Trimming cost V 3 bases and J 3 bases, with 12 bases left between them. Germline V CDR1 and CDR2: SEHNR, FQNEAQ (reference sequence). The CDR3 runs to 15 residues. The CDR3 protein is CASSFASGRYNEQFF. The CDR3 DNA is TGTGCCAGCAGCTTCGCGTCAGGGCGCTACAATGAGCAGTTCTTC.

This sequence joins TRBV7-9 and TRBJ2-5; D might be TRBD1 (6 bases). Germline V gives CDR1 SEHNR, CDR2 FQNEAQ (reference sequence). Trimming cost V 4 bases and J 5 bases, with 17 bases left between them. The CDR3 runs 15 residues. CDR3 loop: CASSSAEGVAETQYF. In DNA form, the CDR3 reads TGTGCCAGCAGCTCCGCCGAGGGGGTTGCGGAGACCCAGTACTTC.

The rearrangement links TRBV29-1 to TRBJ1-1; TRBD1 is a possible D gene (5 bases). This CDR3 spans 11 amino acids. Trimming removed 6 bases at V and 8 bases at J, with 13 bases between. Per germline, CDR1 SQVTM and CDR2 ANQGSEA. The CDR3 spells CSVPGEREAFF. The CDR3 DNA sequence: TGCAGCGTCCCGGGGGAGAGAGAAGCTTTCTTT.

Here the CDR3 reads CSPLPATVPAGETQYF. The CDR3 DNA follows: TGCAGTCCCCTTCCTGCAACAGTACCTGCGGGGGAGACCCAGTACTTC. The chain couples TRBV20-1 to TRBJ2-5, with D perhaps TRBD2 (6 bases). The germline V gene encodes CDR1 DFQATT and CDR2 SNEGSKA (reference sequence). This CDR3 comprises 16 residues. V was cut by 8 bases and J by 5 bases, with 27 bases left in between.

CDR3 residues: CASERIWGQGTQPQHF. The CDR3 DNA is TGCGCCAGCGAACGGATATGGGGACAGGGTACTCAGCCCCAGCATTTT. The rearrangement joins TRBV5-1 to TRBJ1-5; 9 nucleotides align to TRBD1. The germline gives CDR1 SGHRS, CDR2 YFSETQ. The CDR3 is 16 amino acids. The V and J ends lost 7 bases and 6 bases, in that order; junction bases with no gene match: 14.

This chain joins TRBV11-2 and TRBJ2-3, with D uncertain. Trimming left V 1 base short and J 2 bases short, with 13 bases between. CDR3 length: 16 residues. CDR1 is SGHAT and CDR2 is FQNNGV in the germline V gene. The CDR3 DNA reads as TGTGCCAGCAGCTTAGTTCCTACAGTCCTCACAGATACGCAGTATTTT. It yields the protein CASSLVPTVLTDTQYF. Using reference TRBV11-2 and TRBJ2-3 for the parts outside the CDR3, the full variable domain is EAGVAQSPRYKIIEKRQSVAFWCNPISGHATLYWYQQILGQGPKLLIQFQNNGVVDDSQLPKDRFSAERLKGVDSTLKIQPAKLEDSAVYLCASSLVPTVLTDTQYFGPGTRLTVL.

This clonotype was observed a few times. The genes are TRBV20-1 and TRBJ2-3, with TRBD2 identical over 8 bases. CDR1 and CDR2 (germline): DFQATT, SNEGSKA (reference sequence). The CDR3 runs 12 residues. The V gene end was trimmed by 6 bases and the J gene end by 5 bases; junction bases not matched to a gene: 4. DNA of the CDR3: TGCAGTGCAAGCGCGGGGGGAGATACGCAGTATTTT. This encodes CSASAGGDTQYF.

The chain carries TRBV4-1 and TRBJ1-2; D possibly corresponds to TRBD1 (6 bases). The CDR3 runs to 16 residues. V was clipped by 0 bases and J by 5 bases, with 16 bases between them. Germline CDR1 and CDR2: MGHRA and YSYEKL. For the CDR3, the DNA is TGCGCCAGCAGCCAAGATGTCTCGGGGGCGTATTATGGCTACACCTTC. Encoded protein: CASSQDVSGAYYGYTF.

The chain carries TRBV6-2 or TRBV6-3 and TRBJ2-3; D gene uncertain. V lost 0 bases and J 2 bases, leaving 18 bases between the germline ends. This CDR3 has 18 amino acids. Per germline, CDR1 MNHEY and CDR2 SVGEGT. Written as DNA, the CDR3 is TGTGCCAGCAGTTACTCCGCTTCAGGAGACTCTCCCACAGATACGCAGTATTTT. This translates into CASSYSASGDSPTDTQYF.

V is TRBV11-2 and J is TRBJ2-7; D remains ambiguous. Germline V gene sequence: CDR1 SGHAT, CDR2 FQNNGV. The CDR3 sequence is 11 residues long. The V and J ends lost 1 base and 7 bases respectively, with 5 bases between them. The chain's CDR3 is CASSLAGEQYV. The DNA of the CDR3 is TGTGCCAGCAGCTTAGCTGGTGAGCAGTACGTC.

The chain recombines TRBV9 with TRBJ2-3; D unresolved. Germline V gene data show CDR1 as SGDLS and CDR2 as YYNGEE. The CDR3 spans 13 residues. V was trimmed by 2 bases and J by 2 bases, leaving 6 bases between them. The CDR3 spells CASSVHYTDTQYF. The CDR3 bases are TGTGCCAGCAGCGTCCACTACACAGATACGCAGTATTTT.

The chain employs TRBV12-5 and TRBJ1-1, with unresolved D. Trimming stripped 5 bases from V and 1 base from J, with 14 bases between. Germline V gene data show CDR1 as LGHNT and CDR2 as FRNRAP. CDR3 length: 15 amino acids. The CDR3 sequence: CASGKDPSENTEAFF. CDR3 bases: TGTGCTAGTGGTAAGGACCCAAGCGAGAACACTGAAGCTTTCTTT.

This clonotype was seen a handful of times. The CDR3 is CASSQRQGIEAFF. The CDR3 DNA is TGCGCCAGCAGCCAGAGACAGGGGATTGAAGCTTTCTTT. J is TRBJ1-1 and V is TRBV4-1; 8 nucleotides align to TRBD1. Germline V gene lookup returns CDR1 MGHRA and CDR2 YSYEKL. The CDR3 has 13 amino acids. Trimming took 3 bases from V and 7 from J; bases not matched to a gene: 4.

This clonotype was recorded a few times. The chain couples TRBV14 to TRBJ1-3, with 7 bases identical to TRBD1. Germline CDR1 SGHDN, CDR2 FVKESK. With V trimmed by 6 bases and J by 4 bases, 6 bases remained unmatched. The CDR3 totals 14 residues. In DNA form, the CDR3 reads TGTGCCAGCAGGGCGACAGGGACGGGAAACACCATATATTTT. It translates to CASRATGTGNTIYF.

This clonotype showed up just a few times. This chain joins TRBV7-9 and TRBJ2-3; TRBD1 agrees at 7 bases. V was clipped by 2 bases and J by 0 bases; unmatched bases: 8. Germline V gene lookup returns CDR1 SEHNR and CDR2 FQNEAQ (reference sequence). The CDR3 has 17 amino acids. The chain's CDR3 is CASSLPRGTESTDTQYF. The CDR3 DNA is TGTGCCAGCAGCTTACCCCGAGGGACAGAGAGCACAGATACGCAGTATTTT.

This clonotype came up once. The genes are TRBV3-1 and TRBJ2-3; D may correspond to TRBD1 or TRBD2 (5 bases each). The CDR3 covers 17 residues. The V gene's germline CDR1 is LGHDT and CDR2 YNNKEL (reference sequence). Trimming stripped 0 bases from V and 3 bases from J, with 16 bases between. The CDR3 DNA reads TGTGCCAGCAGCCAAGATCTTCAGGGTTCGGGGACAGATACGCAGTATTTT. Encoded protein: CASSQDLQGSGTDTQYF.

This clonotype came up a few times. The CDR3, as DNA: TGTGCCAGCACCCCCAAGGGGGTCATGGGTTACGAGCAGTACTTC. As protein: CASTPKGVMGYEQYF. The chain joins TRBV2 to TRBJ2-7, with D maybe TRBD1 (6 bases). The CDR3 length is 15 residues. V lost 7 bases to trimming and J lost 4 bases, with 20 bases between them. Germline-derived CDR1 and CDR2 are SNHLY and FYNNEI.

J is TRBJ2-1 and V is TRBV29-1; D not resolved. V was clipped by 2 bases and J by 6 bases, with 8 bases between them. Germline V gene data show CDR1 as SQVTM and CDR2 as ANQGSEA. This CDR3 comprises 12 residues. The CDR3 region is CSVESGGNEQFF. The CDR3 DNA reads TGCAGCGTTGAATCGGGCGGCAATGAGCAGTTCTTC.

In its sample, this clonotype was seen a few times. This chain uses TRBV7-6 with TRBJ2-2, with unresolved D. Per germline, CDR1 SGHVS and CDR2 FNYEAQ. V lost 3 bases and J 10 bases, leaving 12 bases between the germline ends. This CDR3 contains 13 residues. As DNA, the CDR3 is TGTGCCAGCAGCTTGGGCCCCGAGGAGGAGCTGTTTTTT. Translation: CASSLGPEEELFF.

The J gene is TRBJ2-1, the V gene TRBV27, with a weak D call TRBD1 (5 bases). The CDR3 covers 13 residues. V lost 5 bases and J 4 bases, leaving 9 bases between the germline ends. Germline V CDR1 and CDR2: MNHEY, SMNVEV (reference sequence). The CDR3: CASSPTEYNEQFF. The CDR3 bases are TGTGCCAGCAGTCCGACAGAATACAATGAGCAGTTCTTC.

The gene calls are TRBV5-1 and TRBJ2-7, with 9 positions matching TRBD1. Trimming at V came to 4 bases and at J to 3 bases, leaving 5 bases not matched to a gene. This CDR3 is built from 14 residues. Per germline, CDR1 SGHRS and CDR2 YFSETQ. The CDR3 protein is CASSPGTGSYEQYV. CDR3 coding DNA: TGCGCCAGCAGCCCCGGGACAGGGAGCTACGAGCAGTACGTC.

V usage is TRBV11-2 and J usage is TRBJ2-1; D is possibly TRBD2 (5 bases). Trimming took off 10 bases at V and 5 bases at J, with 18 bases between the two ends. This CDR3 has 14 amino acids. Per germline, CDR1 SGHAT and CDR2 FQNNGV. The DNA of the CDR3 is TGTGCCACCACTAGGTTCGGGAAACACAATGAGCAGTTCTTC. Translating it yields CATTRFGKHNEQFF.

J is TRBJ2-3 and V is TRBV28; D remains ambiguous. This CDR3 is 16 amino acids long. V gave up 5 bases and J gave up 2 bases, with 17 bases separating them. Per the germline V gene, CDR1 is MDHEN and CDR2 is SYDVKM. CDR3 DNA: TGTGCCAGCAGTCCCATAGATCGGGCTCACACAGATACGCAGTATTTT. Its translation: CASSPIDRAHTDTQYF.

A few counts support this clonotype. J is TRBJ1-1 and V is TRBV5-5; D is unresolved. This CDR3 contains 15 residues. Trimming stripped 3 bases from V and 4 bases from J, with 16 bases between. Germline V gene data show CDR1 as SGHKS and CDR2 as YYEKEE (reference sequence). CDR3 in amino acids: CASSWEQRISTEAFF. The CDR3 DNA reads TGTGCCAGCAGCTGGGAACAGCGAATTAGCACTGAAGCTTTCTTT. Looking up the rest from reference TRBV5-5 and TRBJ1-1 gives the full variable domain: DAGVTQSPTHLIKTRGQQVTLRCSPISGHKSVSWYQQVLGQGPQFIFQYYEKEERGRGNFPDRFSARQFPNYSSELNVNALLLGDSALYLCASSWEQRISTEAFFGQGTRLTVV.

This clonotype was recorded a few times. The V gene is TRBV4-1, the J gene TRBJ1-2; 9 bases match TRBD1. V gave up 0 bases and J gave up 4 bases; unmatched junction bases: 9. The V gene's germline CDR1 is MGHRA and CDR2 YSYEKL. The CDR3 has 17 amino acids. Written as DNA, the CDR3 is TGCGCCAGCAGCCAAGAAGTGCGACAGGGGGTTTTCTATGGCTACACCTTC. Its protein is CASSQEVRQGVFYGYTF.

The chain employs TRBV20-1 and TRBJ2-1, with D maybe TRBD2 (7 bases). Germline assignment: CDR1 DFQATT and CDR2 SNEGSKA (reference sequence). CDR3 length equals 17 residues. V shed 3 bases and J shed 4 bases, with 22 bases lying between them. The CDR3 nucleotides read TGCAGTGCTAGGGCCCAAGGATTCGGGGGGCCTTACAATGAGCAGTTCTTC. The encoded protein is CSARAQGFGGPYNEQFF.